This TCR beta chain appears in the sequencing data of a study of T cells in Graves' hyperthyroidism and ophthalmopathy. Notes on the study in general: Progression to ophthalmopathy was predicted a median of 6.5 months early.

Concerning this clonotype itself: The antigen is unknown.

Regions amplified from RNA transcripts were the TCR beta CDR3 regions. The HTBI primer set was used in a first-round RT-PCR of the TCR CDR3. TCRdb re-derived calls from the multiplex PCR reads in MiXCR, one entry per CDR3 protein. Of hundreds of thousands of distinct CDR3 sequences listed, less than 25% are singletons. The study left out patients who had uncontrolled infection, other autoimmune disease, pregnancy or lactation. The CDR3 sequence is 14 residues long. Germline-derived CDR1 and CDR2 are SGHRS and YFSETQ. Trimming took 0 bases from V and 5 from J, leaving 9 bases between them. The sequencing input was blood. The rearrangement joins TRBV5-1 to TRBJ2-1; D is ambiguous. The clonotype comes from a woman in her sixties or seventies with Graves' ophthalmopathy. The CDR3, as DNA: TGCGCCAGCAGCTTGGTGGTAGCCAACAATGAGCAGTTCTTC. This sequence encodes CASSLVVANNEQFF. Full variable domain (remainder filled in from reference TRBV5-1 and TRBJ2-1): KAGVTQTPRYLIKTRGQQVTLSCSPISGHRSVSWYQQTPGQGLQFLFEYFSETQRNKGNFPGRFSGRQFSNSRSEMNVSTLELGDSALYLCASSLVVANNEQFFGPGTRLTVL.